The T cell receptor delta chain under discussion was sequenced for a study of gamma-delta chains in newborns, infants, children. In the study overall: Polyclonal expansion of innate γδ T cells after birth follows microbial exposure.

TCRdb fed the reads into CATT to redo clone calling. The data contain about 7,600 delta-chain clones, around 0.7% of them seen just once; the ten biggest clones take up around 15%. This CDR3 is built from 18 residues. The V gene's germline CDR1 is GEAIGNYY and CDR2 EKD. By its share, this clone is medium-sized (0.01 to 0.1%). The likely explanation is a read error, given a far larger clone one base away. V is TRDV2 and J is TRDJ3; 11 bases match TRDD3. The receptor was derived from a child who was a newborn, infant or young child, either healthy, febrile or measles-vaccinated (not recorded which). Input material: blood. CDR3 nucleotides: TGTGCCTGTGAGCGACTGGGGGATAACTCCTGGGGCACCCGACAGATGTTTTTC. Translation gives CACERLGDNSWGTRQMFF.